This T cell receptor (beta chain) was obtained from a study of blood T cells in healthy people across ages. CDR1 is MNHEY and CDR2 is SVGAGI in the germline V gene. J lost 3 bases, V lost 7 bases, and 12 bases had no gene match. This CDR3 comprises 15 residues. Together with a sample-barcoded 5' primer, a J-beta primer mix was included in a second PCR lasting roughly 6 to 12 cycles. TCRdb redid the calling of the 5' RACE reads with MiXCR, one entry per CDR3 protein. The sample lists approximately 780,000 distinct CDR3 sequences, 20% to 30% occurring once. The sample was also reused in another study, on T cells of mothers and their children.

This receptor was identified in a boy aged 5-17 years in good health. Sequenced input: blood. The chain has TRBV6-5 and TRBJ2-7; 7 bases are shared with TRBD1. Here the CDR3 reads CASTPVRTGIYEQYF. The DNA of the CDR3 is TGTGCCAGCACTCCTGTGAGGACAGGAATCTACGAGCAGTACTTC.